Below are 6 T cell receptor beta chains sequenced from a single sample in a study of cytomegalovirus exposure and HLA in healthy donors. PCR was performed using 60 Vbeta and 13 Jbeta primers. The protocol was immunoSEQ multiplex PCR, while the TCRdb copy is restricted to in-frame clones and leaves out a portion. The data show about 180,000 clones, with about 81% seen just once and approximately 1.5% held by the top ten. Sequenced material: PBMCs. These receptors all come from a man aged 40-50 years in good health and CMV-seronegative.

This CDR3 reads CASRDGEHNEQFF. DNA for the CDR3: TGTGCCAGCAGAGACGGGGAGCACAATGAGCAGTTCTTC. The genes are TRBV6-4 and TRBJ2-1; perhaps TRBD2 as D (5 bases). This CDR3 spans 13 amino acids. V shed 6 bases and J shed 5 bases, with 11 bases lying between them. CDR1 is MRHNA, CDR2 SNTAGT, per germline.

The chain uses TRBV2 and TRBJ1-5, with 7 bases aligning to TRBD1. Germline trimming cut 7 bases from V and 4 bases from J; bases unmatched to any gene: 7. The germline gives CDR1 SNHLY, CDR2 FYNNEI. The CDR3 has 14 amino acids. CDR3 in amino acids: CASNAQGPNQPQHF. The CDR3 DNA follows: TGTGCCAGCAATGCACAGGGGCCTAATCAGCCCCAGCATTTT. The variable domain in full, with the rest retrieved from reference TRBV2 and TRBJ1-5, is EPEVTQTPSHQVTQMGQEVILRCVPISNHLYFYWYRQILGQKVEFLVSFYNNEISEKSEIFDDQFSVERPDGSNFTLKIRSTKLEDSAMYFCASNAQGPNQPQHFGDGTRLSIL.

This CDR3 reads CASSEGGSGAGETQYF. The DNA of the CDR3 is TGTGCCAGCAGTGAGGGCGGTAGCGGGGCAGGAGAGACCCAGTACTTC. The chain recombines TRBV2 with TRBJ2-5, with TRBD2 matching over 8 bases. The CDR3 spans 16 residues. Germline CDR1 is SNHLY and CDR2 is FYNNEI. J gave up 4 bases and V 3 bases, and 10 bases lay outside the gene matches.

The V and J genes are TRBV9 and TRBJ2-1; D is undetermined. The CDR3 consists of 13 residues. CDR1 is SGDLS and CDR2 is YYNGEE in the germline V gene. Trimming removed 1 base at V and 3 bases at J, with 5 bases between. The CDR3 nucleotides are TGTGCCAGCAGCGTACTCTACTACAATGAGCAGTTCTTC. Its protein is CASSVLYYNEQFF.

CDR3 nucleotide sequence: TGTGCCAGCAGTTCGGACTGGGTGAACACTGAAGCTTTCTTT. It encodes CASSSDWVNTEAFF. The rearrangement uses TRBV5-6 and TRBJ1-1; D gene ambiguous. Germline CDR1 and CDR2: SGHDT and YYEEEE. This CDR3 has 14 amino acids. V lost 5 bases to trimming and J lost 0 bases, with 11 bases between them.

V gene TRBV7-2 combines with J gene TRBJ2-7; TRBD2 matches at 7 bases. The germline gives CDR1 SGHTA, CDR2 FQGNSA. The V segment lost 1 base and the J segment 7 bases; nucleotides outside the gene matches: 10. The CDR3 length is 15 residues. CDR3 amino acids: CASSLVRGRAGEQYF. CDR3 sequence (DNA): TGTGCCAGCAGCTTAGTTCGAGGGAGGGCCGGGGAGCAGTACTTC.